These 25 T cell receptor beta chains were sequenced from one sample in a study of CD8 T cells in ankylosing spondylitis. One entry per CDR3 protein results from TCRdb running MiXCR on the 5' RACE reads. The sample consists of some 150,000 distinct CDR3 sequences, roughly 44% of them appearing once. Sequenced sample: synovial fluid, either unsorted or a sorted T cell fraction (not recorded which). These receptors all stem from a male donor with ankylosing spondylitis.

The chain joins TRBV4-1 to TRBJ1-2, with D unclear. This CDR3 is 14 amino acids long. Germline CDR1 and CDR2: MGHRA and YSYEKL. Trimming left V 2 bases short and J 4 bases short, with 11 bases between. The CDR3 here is CASSQRIRIYGYTF. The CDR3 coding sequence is TGCGCCAGCAGCCAAAGAATACGGATCTATGGCTACACCTTC.

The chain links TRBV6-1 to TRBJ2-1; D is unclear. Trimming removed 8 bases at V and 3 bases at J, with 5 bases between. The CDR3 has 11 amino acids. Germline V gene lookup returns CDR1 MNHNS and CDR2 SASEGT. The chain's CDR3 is CASPRYNEQFF. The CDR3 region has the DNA TGTGCCAGCCCCCGCTACAATGAGCAGTTCTTC.

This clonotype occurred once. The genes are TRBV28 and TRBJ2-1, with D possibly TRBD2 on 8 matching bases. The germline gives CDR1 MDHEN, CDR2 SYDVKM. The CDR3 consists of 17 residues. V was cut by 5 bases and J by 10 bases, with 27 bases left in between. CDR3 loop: CASSPPSGRGLFGEQFF. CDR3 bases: TGTGCCAGCAGTCCTCCCTCCGGGAGGGGGCTCTTCGGCGAGCAGTTCTTC.

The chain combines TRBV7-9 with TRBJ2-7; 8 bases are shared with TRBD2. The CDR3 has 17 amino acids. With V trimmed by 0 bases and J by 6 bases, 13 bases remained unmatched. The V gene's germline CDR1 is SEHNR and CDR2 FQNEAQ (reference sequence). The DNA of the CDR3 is TGTGCCAGCAGCTTAGCTGGACTAGCAACTGGGCAGGGCGAGCAGTACTTC. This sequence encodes CASSLAGLATGQGEQYF.

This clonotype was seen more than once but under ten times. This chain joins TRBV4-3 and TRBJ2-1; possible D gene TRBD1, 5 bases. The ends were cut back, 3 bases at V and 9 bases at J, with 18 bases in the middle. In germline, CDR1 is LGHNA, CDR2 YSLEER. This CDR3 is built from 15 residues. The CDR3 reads CASSQGKDRSGEQFF. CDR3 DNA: TGCGCCAGCAGCCAGGGAAAAGACAGATCGGGTGAGCAGTTCTTC.

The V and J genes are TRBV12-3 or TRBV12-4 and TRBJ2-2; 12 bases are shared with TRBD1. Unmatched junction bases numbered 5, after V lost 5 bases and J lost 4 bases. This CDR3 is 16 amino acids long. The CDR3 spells CASSKRDRGLTGELFF. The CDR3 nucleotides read TGTGCCAGCAGTAAGAGGGACAGGGGGCTCACCGGGGAGCTGTTTTTT.

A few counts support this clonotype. The CDR3 DNA is TGCGCCAGCAGCCAGGGACTAGGAGGTTACGAGCAGTACTTC. Translated, it gives CASSQGLGGYEQYF. The rearrangement uses TRBV4-3 and TRBJ2-7, with 8 bases lining up with TRBD2. J lost 4 bases, V lost 3 bases, and 5 bases had no gene match. This CDR3 is built from 14 residues. Germline CDR1 reads LGHNA; CDR2 reads YSLEER.

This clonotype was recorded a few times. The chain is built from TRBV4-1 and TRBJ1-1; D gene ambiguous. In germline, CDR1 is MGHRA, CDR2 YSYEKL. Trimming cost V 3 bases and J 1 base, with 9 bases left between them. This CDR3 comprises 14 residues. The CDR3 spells CASSHPTANTEAFF. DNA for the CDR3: TGCGCCAGCAGCCACCCGACCGCGAACACTGAAGCTTTCTTT.

CDR3 coding DNA: TGTGCCAGCGATTCCTCCGGGACTAGCGGGAGACATACGCAGTATTTT. Protein product: CASDSSGTSGRHTQYF. The V gene is TRBV12-3 or TRBV12-4, the J gene TRBJ2-3, with TRBD2 matching over 14 bases. The CDR3 contains 16 residues. Trimming took 8 bases from V and 7 from J; bases not matched to a gene: 11.

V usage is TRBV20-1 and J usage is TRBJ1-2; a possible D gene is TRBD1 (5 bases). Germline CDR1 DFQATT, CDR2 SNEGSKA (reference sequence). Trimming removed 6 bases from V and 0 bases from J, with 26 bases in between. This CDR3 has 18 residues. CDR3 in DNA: TGCAGTGCCATAAGCCCCGGGACTGTGACTGAATCTAACTATGGCTACACCTTC. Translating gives CSAISPGTVTESNYGYTF.

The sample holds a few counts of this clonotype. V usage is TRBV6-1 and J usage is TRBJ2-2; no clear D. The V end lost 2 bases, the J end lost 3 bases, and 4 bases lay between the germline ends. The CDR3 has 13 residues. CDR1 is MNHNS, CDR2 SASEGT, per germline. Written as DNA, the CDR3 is TGTGCCAGCAGTGAATCGGACACCGGGGAGCTGTTTTTT. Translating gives CASSESDTGELFF.

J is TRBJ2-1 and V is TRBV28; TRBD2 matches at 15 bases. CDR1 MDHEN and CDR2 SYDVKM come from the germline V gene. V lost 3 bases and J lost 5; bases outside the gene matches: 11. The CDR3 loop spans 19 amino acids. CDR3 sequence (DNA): TGTGCCAGCAGTTTTCCAGGACTAGCGGGAGGGCCGAAGAACAATGAGCAGTTCTTC. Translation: CASSFPGLAGGPKNNEQFF.

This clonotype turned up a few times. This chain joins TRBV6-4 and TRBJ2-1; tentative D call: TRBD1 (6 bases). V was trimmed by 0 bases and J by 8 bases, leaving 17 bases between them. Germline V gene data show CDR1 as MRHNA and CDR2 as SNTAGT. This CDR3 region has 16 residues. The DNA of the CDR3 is TGTGCCAGCAGTGACTCTGGGGGCCTCACAAGTCATGAGCAGTTCTTC. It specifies CASSDSGGLTSHEQFF.

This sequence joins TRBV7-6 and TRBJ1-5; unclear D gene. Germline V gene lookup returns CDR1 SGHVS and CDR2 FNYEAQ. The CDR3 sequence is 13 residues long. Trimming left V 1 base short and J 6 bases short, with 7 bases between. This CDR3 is CASSLGVSQPQHF. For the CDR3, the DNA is TGTGCCAGCAGCTTAGGGGTTAGTCAGCCCCAGCATTTT.

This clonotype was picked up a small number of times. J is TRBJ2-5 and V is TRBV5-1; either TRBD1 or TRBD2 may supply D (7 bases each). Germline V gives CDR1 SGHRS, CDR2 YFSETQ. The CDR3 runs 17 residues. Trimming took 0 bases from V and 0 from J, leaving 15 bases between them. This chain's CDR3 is CASSLDQGGSYQETQYF. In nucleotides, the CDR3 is TGCGCCAGCAGCTTGGACCAGGGGGGGTCTTACCAAGAGACCCAGTACTTC.

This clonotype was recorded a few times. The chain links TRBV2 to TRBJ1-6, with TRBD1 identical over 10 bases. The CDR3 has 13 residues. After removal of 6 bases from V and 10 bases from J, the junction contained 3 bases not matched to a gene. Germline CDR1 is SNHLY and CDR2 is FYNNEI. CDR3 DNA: TGTGCCAGCAGGACAGGGGGCAAATCACCCCTCCACTTT. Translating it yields CASRTGGKSPLHF.

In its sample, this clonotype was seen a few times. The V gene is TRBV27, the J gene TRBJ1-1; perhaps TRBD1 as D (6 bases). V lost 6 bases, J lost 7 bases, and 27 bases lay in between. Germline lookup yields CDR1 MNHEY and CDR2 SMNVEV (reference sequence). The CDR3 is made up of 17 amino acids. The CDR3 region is CASRPLRTVNSGFEAFF. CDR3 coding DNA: TGTGCCAGCAGACCCTTGCGGACAGTAAATTCGGGCTTTGAAGCTTTCTTT.

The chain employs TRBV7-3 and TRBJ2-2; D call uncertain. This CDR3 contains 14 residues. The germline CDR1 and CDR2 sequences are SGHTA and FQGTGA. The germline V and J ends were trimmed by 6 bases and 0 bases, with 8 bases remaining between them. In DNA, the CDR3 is TGTGCCAGCAGAGAACAGCCGAACACCGGGGAGCTGTTTTTT. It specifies CASREQPNTGELFF.

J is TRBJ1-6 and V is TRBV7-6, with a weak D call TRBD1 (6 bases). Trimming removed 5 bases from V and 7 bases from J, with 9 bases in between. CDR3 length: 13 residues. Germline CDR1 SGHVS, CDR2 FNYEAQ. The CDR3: CASSPGANSPLHF. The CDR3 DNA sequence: TGTGCCAGCAGCCCAGGGGCGAATTCACCCCTCCACTTT.

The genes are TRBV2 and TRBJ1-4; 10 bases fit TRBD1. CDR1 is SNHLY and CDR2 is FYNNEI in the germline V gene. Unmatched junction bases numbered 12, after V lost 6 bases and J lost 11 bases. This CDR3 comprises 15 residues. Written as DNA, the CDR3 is TGTGCCAGCAGGACGCGCCGGGACAGGGGAGGGAAACTGTTTTTT. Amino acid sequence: CASRTRRDRGGKLFF. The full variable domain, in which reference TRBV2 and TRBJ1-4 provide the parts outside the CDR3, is EPEVTQTPSHQVTQMGQEVILRCVPISNHLYFYWYRQILGQKVEFLVSFYNNEISEKSEIFDDQFSVERPDGSNFTLKIRSTKLEDSAMYFCASRTRRDRGGKLFFGSGTQLSVL.

The CDR3 loop reads CSVDKGFSGASGTYNEQFF. The CDR3 region has the DNA TGCAGCGTTGATAAAGGGTTTTCTGGGGCTAGCGGGACGTACAATGAGCAGTTCTTC. V gene TRBV29-1 combines with J gene TRBJ2-1, with 9 positions matching TRBD2. The germline gives CDR1 SQVTM, CDR2 ANQGSEA. V lost 3 bases and J lost 4; bases outside the gene matches: 19. The CDR3 totals 19 residues.

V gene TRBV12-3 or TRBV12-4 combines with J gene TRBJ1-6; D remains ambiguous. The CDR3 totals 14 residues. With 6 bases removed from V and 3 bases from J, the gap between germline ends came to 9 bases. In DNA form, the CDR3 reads TGTGCCAGCAGCCCCTACGGCTATAATTCACCCCTCCACTTT. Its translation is CASSPYGYNSPLHF.

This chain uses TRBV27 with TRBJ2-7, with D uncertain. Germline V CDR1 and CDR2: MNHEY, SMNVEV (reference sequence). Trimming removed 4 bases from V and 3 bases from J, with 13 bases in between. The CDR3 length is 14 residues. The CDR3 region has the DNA TGTGCCAGCAGTTCCCCCCTGGTGAGCTACGAGCAGTACTTC. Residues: CASSSPLVSYEQYF.

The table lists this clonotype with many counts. The CDR3 sequence: CASSQDRSTAFMSTEAFF. In nucleotides, the CDR3 is TGCGCCAGCAGCCAAGATCGAAGCACAGCTTTTATGAGCACTGAAGCTTTCTTT. The rearrangement links TRBV4-1 to TRBJ1-1; D is unresolved. V was clipped by 0 bases and J by 4 bases, with 21 bases between them. CDR3 length: 18 residues. Germline CDR1 is MGHRA and CDR2 is YSYEKL.

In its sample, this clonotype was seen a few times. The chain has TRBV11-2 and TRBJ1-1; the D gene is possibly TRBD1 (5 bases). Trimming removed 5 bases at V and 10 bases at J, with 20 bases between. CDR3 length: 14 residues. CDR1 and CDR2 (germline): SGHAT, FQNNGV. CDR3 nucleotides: TGTGCCAGCAGCCCCGTTCCAGGGATTAGCTTAGCTTTCTTT. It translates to CASSPVPGISLAFF.